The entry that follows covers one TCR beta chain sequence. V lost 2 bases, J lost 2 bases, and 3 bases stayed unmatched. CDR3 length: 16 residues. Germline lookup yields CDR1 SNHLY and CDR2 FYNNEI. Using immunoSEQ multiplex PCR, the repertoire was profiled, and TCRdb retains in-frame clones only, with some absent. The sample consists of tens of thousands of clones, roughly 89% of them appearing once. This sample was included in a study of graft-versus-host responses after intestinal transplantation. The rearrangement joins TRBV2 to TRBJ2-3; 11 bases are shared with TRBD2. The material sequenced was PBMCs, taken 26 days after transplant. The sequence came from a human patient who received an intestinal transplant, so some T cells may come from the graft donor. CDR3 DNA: TGTGCCAGCAGTGAAAGACTAGCGGGGATCACAGATACGCAGTATTTT. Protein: CASSERLAGITDTQYF. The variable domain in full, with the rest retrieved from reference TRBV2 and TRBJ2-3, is EPEVTQTPSHQVTQMGQEVILRCVPISNHLYFYWYRQILGQKVEFLVSFYNNEISEKSEIFDDQFSVERPDGSNFTLKIRSTKLEDSAMYFCASSERLAGITDTQYFGPGTRLTVL.